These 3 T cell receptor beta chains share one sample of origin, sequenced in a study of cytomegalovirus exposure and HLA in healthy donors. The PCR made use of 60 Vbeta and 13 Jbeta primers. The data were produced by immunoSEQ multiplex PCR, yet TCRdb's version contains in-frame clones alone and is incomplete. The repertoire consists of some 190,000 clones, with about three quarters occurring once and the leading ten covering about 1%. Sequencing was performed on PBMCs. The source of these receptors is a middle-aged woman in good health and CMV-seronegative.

The DNA of the CDR3 is TGTGCCAGCAGACTAGGGACAGGGGTTGACACTGAAGCTTTCTTT. Protein sequence: CASRLGTGVDTEAFF. V is TRBV6-1 and J is TRBJ1-1, with TRBD1 identical over 10 bases. The V segment lost 6 bases and the J segment 3 bases; nucleotides outside the gene matches: 7. The V gene's germline CDR1 is MNHNS and CDR2 SASEGT. There are 15 residues in the CDR3.

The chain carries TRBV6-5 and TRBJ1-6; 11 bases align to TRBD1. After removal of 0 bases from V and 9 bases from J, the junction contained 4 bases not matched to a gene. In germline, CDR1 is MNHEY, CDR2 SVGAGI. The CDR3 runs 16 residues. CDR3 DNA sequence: TGTGCCAGCAGTTACTCCCGGACAGGGGGCGGTTCACCCCTCCACTTT. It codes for CASSYSRTGGGSPLHF.

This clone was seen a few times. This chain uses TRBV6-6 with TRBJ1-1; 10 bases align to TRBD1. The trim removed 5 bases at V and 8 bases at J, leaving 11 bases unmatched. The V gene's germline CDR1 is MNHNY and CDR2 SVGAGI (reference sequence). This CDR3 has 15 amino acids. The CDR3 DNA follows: TGTGCCAGCAGTGCTCCCGGGACAGGGGCTAAAGAAGCTTTCTTT. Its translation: CASSAPGTGAKEAFF.